This T cell receptor beta chain was retrieved from a study of CD8 T cells in ankylosing spondylitis. A single record per CDR3 protein comes from TCRdb applying MiXCR to the 5' RACE reads. In the table there are 300,000 to 400,000 distinct CDR3 sequences, roughly 22% of which are singletons. CDR1 and CDR2 (germline): SGHRS, YFSETQ. Trimming removed 4 bases at V and 6 bases at J, with 11 bases between. The length of the CDR3 is 13 residues. About this clonotype: Its antigen is not known.

Points from the study as a whole: Relatively scarce in peripheral blood, disease-linked clones were CD8+. Characteristic of ankylosing spondylitis blood, it appeared, was a TCR beta motif comprising fewer than 10 highly homologous variants. Earlier literature documents some of the motif variants in reactive arthritis synovial fluid and blood. Disease-linked clones reportedly showed significant enrichment in matched ankylosing spondylitis synovial fluid.

Sample: blood, either unsorted or a sorted T cell fraction (not recorded which). The sequence came from a male donor with ankylosing spondylitis or in good health (not recorded which). The chain combines TRBV5-1 with TRBJ2-1; the D gene is possibly TRBD1 (5 bases). Written as DNA, the CDR3 is TGCGCCAGCAGCGTATCGGACATCAATGAGCAGTTCTTC. Protein: CASSVSDINEQFF.